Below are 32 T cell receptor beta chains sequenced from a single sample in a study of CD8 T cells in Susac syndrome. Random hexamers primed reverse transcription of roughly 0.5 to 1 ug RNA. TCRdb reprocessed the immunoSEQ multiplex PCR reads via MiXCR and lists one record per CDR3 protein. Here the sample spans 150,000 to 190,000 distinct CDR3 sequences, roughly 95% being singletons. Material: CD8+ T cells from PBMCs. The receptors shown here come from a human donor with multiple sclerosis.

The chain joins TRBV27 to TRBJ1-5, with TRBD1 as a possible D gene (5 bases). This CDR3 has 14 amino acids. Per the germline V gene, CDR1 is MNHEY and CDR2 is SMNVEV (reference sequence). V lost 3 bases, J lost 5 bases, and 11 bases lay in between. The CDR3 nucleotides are TGTGCCAGCAGTTTCGGGGGATGGGATCAGCCCCAGCATTTT. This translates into CASSFGGWDQPQHF.

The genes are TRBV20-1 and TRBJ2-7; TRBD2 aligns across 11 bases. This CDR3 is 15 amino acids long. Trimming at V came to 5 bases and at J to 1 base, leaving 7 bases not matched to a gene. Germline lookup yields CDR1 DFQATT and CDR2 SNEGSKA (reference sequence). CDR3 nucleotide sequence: TGCAGTGCTCAGCCACTAGCGGGGGTTTCCTACGAGCAGTACTTC. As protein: CSAQPLAGVSYEQYF.

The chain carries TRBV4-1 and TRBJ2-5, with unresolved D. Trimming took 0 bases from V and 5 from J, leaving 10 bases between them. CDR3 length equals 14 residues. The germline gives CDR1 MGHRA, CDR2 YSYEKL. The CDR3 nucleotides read TGCGCCAGCAGCCAAGATAAAGTACGGGAGACCCAGTACTTC. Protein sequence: CASSQDKVRETQYF.

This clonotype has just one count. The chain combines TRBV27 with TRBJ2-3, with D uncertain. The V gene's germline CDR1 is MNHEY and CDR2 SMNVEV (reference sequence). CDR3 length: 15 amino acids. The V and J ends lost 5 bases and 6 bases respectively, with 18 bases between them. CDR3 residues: CASSPKSGNSDTQYF. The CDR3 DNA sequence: TGTGCCAGCAGTCCCAAGTCTGGGAATTCCGATACGCAGTATTTT.

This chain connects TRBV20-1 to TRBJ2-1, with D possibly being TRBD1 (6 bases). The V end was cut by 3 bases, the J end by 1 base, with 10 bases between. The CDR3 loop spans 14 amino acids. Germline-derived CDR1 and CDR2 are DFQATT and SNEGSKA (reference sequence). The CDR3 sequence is CSASGQRSYNEQFF. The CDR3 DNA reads TGCAGTGCTAGCGGACAGAGATCCTACAATGAGCAGTTCTTC.

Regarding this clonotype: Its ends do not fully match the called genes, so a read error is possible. CDR3 sequence reads: CASSLTPGNPEAFF. The CDR3 nucleotides are TGTGCCAGCAGTTTAACCCCAGGGAACCCTGAAGCTTTCTTT. V usage is TRBV12-3 or TRBV12-4 and J usage is TRBJ1-1, with D maybe TRBD1 (5 bases). This CDR3 contains 14 residues.

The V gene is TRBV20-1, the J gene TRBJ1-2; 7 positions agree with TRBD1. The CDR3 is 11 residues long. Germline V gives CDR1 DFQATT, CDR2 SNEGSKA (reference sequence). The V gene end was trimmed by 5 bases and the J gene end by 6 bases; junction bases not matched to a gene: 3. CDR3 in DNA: TGCAGTGCTGAAGGGGGCCATGGCTACACCTTC. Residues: CSAEGGHGYTF.

CDR3 nucleotide sequence: TGTGCCAGCAGTTACGGGAGCCAAGGCGCTGAAGCTTTCTTT. It encodes CASSYGSQGAEAFF. The chain combines TRBV6-5 with TRBJ1-1; D gene ambiguous. The CDR3 runs to 14 residues. Trimming shortened V by 2 bases and J by 6 bases, and 13 bases separated the two germline ends. CDR1 and CDR2 (germline): MNHEY, SVGAGI.

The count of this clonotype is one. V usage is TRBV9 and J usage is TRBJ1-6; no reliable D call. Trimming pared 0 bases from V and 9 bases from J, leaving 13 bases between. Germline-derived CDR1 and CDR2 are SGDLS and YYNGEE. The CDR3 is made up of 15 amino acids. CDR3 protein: CASSVEEGWSSPLHF. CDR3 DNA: TGTGCCAGCAGCGTAGAGGAGGGCTGGTCTTCACCCCTCCACTTT.

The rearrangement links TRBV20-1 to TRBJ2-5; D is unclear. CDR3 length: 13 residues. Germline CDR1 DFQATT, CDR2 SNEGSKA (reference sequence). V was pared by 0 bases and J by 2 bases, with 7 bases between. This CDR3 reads CSARDGRQETQYF. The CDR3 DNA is TGCAGTGCTAGAGACGGCAGGCAAGAGACCCAGTACTTC.

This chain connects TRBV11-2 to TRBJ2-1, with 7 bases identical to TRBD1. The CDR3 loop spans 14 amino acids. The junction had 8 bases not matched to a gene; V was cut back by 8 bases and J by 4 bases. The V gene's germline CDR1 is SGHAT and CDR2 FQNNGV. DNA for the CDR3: TGTGCCAGCCTTCCTCGGGACAGTTACAATGAGCAGTTCTTC. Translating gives CASLPRDSYNEQFF.

The CDR3 bases are TGTGCCAGCAGCACAGACAGGGGTTGGGACACTGAAGCTTTCTTT. Translating it yields CASSTDRGWDTEAFF. The V and J genes are TRBV3-1 and TRBJ1-1; 8 bases line up with TRBD1. With 5 bases clipped from V and 3 bases from J, the junction kept 8 bases outside the gene matches. The germline V gene has CDR1 LGHDT and CDR2 YNNKEL (reference sequence). This CDR3 region has 15 residues.

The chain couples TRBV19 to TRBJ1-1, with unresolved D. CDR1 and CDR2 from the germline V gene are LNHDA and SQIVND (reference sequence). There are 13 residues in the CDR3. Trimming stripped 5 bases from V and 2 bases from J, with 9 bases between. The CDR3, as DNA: TGTGCCAGTAGTCATGGGGAAAACACTGAAGCTTTCTTT. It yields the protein CASSHGENTEAFF.

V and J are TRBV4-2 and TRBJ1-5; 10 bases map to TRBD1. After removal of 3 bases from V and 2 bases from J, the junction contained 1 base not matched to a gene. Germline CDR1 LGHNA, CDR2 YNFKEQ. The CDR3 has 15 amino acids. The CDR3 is CASSQGTGGNQPQHF. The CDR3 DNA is TGTGCCAGCAGCCAGGGGACAGGGGGCAATCAGCCCCAGCATTTT.

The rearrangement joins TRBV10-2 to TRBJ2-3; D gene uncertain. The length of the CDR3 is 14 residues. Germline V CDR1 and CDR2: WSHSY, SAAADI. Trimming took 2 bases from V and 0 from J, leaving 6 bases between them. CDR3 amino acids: CASSEGSSTDTQYF. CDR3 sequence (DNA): TGCGCCAGCAGTGAGGGTTCTAGCACAGATACGCAGTATTTT.

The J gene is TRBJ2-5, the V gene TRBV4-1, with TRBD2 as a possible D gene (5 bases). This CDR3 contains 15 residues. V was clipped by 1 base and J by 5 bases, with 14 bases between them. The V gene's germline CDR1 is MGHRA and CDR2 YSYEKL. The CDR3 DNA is TGCGCCAGCAGCCAAGTTCTTCGGGGTTGGGAGACCCAGTACTTC. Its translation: CASSQVLRGWETQYF.

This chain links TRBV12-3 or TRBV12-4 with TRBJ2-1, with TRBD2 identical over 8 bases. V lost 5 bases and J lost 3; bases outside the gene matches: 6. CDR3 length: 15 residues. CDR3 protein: CASSTTGGIYNEQFF. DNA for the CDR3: TGTGCCAGCAGTACTACGGGGGGGATCTACAATGAGCAGTTCTTC.

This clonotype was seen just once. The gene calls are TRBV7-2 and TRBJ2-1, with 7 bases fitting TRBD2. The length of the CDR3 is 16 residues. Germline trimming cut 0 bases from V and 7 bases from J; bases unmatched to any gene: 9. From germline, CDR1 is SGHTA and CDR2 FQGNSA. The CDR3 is CASSLAGTNSANEQFF. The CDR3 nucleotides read TGTGCCAGCAGCTTAGCCGGGACTAACTCGGCAAATGAGCAGTTCTTC.

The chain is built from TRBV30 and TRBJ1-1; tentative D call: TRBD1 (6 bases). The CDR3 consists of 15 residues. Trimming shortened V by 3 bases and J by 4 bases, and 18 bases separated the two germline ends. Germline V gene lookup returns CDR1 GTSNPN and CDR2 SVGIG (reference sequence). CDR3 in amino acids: CAWSAWLGAGTEAFF. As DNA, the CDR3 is TGTGCCTGGAGCGCCTGGTTGGGGGCTGGCACTGAAGCTTTCTTT.

This chain's CDR3 is CASRTGPSGANVLTF. CDR3 sequence (DNA): TGTGCCAGCAGGACAGGGCCCTCTGGGGCCAACGTCCTGACTTTC. The chain joins TRBV2 to TRBJ2-6; TRBD1 agrees at 7 bases. With V trimmed by 6 bases and J by 0 bases, 2 bases remained unmatched. The CDR3 is 15 amino acids. CDR1 and CDR2 from the germline V gene are SNHLY and FYNNEI.

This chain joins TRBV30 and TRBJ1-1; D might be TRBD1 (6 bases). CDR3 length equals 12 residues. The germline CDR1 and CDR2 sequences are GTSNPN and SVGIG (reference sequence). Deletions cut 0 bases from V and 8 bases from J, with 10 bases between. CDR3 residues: CAWSVQGLEAFF. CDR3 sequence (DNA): TGTGCCTGGAGTGTACAGGGATTGGAAGCTTTCTTT.

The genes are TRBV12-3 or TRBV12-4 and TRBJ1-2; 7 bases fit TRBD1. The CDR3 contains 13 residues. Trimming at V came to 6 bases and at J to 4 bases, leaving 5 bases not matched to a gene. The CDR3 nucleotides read TGTGCCAGCAGCCCGACAGGGCCCTATGGCTACACCTTC. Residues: CASSPTGPYGYTF.

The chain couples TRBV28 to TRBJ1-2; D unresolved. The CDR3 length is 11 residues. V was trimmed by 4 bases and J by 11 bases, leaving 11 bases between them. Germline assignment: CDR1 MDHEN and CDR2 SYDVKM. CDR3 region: CASSYEGGYTF. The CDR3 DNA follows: TGTGCCAGCAGTTACGAGGGAGGATACACCTTC.

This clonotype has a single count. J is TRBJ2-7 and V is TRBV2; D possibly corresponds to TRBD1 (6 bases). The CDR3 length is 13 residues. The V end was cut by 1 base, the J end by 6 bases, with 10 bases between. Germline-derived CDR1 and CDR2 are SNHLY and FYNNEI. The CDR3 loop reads CASSEGPTGEQYV. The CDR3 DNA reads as TGTGCCAGCAGTGAAGGGCCGACAGGCGAGCAGTACGTC.

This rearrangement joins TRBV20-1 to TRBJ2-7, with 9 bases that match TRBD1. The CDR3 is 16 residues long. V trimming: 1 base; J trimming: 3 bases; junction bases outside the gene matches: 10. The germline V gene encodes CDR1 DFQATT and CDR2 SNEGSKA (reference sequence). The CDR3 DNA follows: TGCAGTGCTAGAGCGTCACAGGGGGCCTCGAACTACGAGCAGTACTTC. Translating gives CSARASQGASNYEQYF.

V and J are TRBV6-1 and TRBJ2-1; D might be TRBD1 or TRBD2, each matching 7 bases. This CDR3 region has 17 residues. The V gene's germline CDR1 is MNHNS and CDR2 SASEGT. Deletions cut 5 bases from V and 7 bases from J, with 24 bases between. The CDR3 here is CASSTSRQGGEANEQFF. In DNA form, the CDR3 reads TGTGCCAGCAGTACCTCCCGACAGGGAGGGGAGGCAAATGAGCAGTTCTTC.

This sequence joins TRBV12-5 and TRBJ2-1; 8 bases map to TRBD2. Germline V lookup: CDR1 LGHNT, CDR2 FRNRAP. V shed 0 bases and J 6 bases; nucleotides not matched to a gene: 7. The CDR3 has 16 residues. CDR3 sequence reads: CASGLVMRLAGNEQFF. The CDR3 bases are TGTGCTAGTGGTTTGGTAATGAGGCTAGCGGGCAATGAGCAGTTCTTC.

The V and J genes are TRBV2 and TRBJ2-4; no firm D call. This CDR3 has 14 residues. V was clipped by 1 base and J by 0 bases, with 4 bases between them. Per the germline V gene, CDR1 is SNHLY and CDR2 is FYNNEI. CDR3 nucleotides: TGTGCCAGCAGTGAAGGGAGAGCCAAAAACATTCAGTACTTC. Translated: CASSEGRAKNIQYF.

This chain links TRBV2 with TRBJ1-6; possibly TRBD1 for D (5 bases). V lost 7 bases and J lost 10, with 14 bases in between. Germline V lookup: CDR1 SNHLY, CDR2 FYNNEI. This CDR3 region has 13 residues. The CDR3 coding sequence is TGTGCCAGCACGGGGGTCGGCGAATCACCCCTCCACTTT. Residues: CASTGVGESPLHF.

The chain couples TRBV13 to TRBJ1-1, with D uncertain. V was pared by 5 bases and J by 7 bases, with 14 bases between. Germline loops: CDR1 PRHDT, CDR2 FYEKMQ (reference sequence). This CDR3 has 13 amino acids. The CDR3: CASSPPMEIEAFF. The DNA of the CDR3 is TGTGCCAGCAGCCCTCCCATGGAGATTGAAGCTTTCTTT.

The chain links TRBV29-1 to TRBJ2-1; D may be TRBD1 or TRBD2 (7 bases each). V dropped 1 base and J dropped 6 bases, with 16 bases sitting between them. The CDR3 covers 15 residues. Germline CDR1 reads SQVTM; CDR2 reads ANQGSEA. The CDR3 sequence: CSVEVRQGGGNEQFF. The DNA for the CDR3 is TGCAGCGTTGAAGTGCGGCAGGGGGGGGGCAATGAGCAGTTCTTC.

The CDR3 DNA sequence: TGTGCCAGCAGCGCGATCGGGAGTGGCTACACCTTC. Residues: CASSAIGSGYTF. The chain has TRBV9 and TRBJ1-2; D is unclear. The CDR3 runs to 12 residues. The germline V gene encodes CDR1 SGDLS and CDR2 YYNGEE. Trimming took 3 bases from V and 7 from J, leaving 10 bases between them.